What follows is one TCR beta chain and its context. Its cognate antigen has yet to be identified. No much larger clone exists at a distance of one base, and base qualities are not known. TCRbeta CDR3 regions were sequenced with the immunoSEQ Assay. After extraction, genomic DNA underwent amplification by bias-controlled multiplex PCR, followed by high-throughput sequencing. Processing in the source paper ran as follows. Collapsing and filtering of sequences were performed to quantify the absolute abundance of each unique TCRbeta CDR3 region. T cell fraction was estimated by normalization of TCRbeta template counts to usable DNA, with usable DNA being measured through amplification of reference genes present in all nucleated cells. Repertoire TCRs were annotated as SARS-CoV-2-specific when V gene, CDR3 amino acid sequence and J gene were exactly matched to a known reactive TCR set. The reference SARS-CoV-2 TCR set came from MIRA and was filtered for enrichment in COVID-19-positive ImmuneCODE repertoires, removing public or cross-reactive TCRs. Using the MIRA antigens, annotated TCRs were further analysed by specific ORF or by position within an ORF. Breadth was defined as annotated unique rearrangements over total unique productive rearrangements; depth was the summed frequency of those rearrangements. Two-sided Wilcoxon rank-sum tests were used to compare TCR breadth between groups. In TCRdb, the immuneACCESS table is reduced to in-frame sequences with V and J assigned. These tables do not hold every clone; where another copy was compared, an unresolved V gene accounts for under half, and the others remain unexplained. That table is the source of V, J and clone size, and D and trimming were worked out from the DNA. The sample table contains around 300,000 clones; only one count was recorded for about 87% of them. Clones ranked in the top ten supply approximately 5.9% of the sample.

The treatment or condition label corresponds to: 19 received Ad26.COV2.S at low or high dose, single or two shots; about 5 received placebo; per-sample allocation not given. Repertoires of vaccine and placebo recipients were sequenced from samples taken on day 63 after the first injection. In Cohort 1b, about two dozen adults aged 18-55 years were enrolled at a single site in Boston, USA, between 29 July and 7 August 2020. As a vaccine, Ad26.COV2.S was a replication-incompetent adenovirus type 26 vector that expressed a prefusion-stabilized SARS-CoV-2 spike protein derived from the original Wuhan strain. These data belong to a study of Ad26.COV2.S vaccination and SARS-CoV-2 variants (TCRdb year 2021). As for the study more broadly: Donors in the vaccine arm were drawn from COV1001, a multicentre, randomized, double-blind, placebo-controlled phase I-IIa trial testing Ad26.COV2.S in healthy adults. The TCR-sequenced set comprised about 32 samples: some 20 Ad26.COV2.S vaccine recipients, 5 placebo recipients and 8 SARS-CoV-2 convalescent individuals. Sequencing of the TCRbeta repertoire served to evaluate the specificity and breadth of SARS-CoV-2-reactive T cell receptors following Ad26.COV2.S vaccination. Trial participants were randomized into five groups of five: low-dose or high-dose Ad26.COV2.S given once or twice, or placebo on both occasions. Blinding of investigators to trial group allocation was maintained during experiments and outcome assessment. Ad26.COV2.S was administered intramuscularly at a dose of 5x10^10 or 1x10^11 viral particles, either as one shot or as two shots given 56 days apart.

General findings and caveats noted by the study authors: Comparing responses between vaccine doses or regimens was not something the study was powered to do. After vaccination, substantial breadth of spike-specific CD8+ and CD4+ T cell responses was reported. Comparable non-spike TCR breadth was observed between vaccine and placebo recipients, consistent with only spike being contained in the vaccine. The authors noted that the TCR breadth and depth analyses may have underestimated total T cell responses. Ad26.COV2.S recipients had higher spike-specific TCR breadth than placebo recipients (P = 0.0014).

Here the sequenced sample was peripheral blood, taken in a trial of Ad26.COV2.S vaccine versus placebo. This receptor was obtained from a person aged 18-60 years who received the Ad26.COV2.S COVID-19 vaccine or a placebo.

The CDR3 has the sequence CASSFPPIPTTNEKLFF. At the DNA level, the sequence is TGTGCCAGCAGCTTCCCCCCGATCCCAACAACTAATGAAAAACTGTTTTTT. The chain links TRBV7-9 with TRBJ1-4, with no confident D gene call. The germline V gene (reference sequence) sets CDR1 to SEHNR and CDR2 to FQNEAQ. The CDR3 contains 17 residues, cysteine and phenylalanine counted. The entry retains the CDR3 DNA only, 51 bases that are in frame from base 1. V is pared back by 3 bases and J by 0 bases, with 14 bases lying between the germline termini.